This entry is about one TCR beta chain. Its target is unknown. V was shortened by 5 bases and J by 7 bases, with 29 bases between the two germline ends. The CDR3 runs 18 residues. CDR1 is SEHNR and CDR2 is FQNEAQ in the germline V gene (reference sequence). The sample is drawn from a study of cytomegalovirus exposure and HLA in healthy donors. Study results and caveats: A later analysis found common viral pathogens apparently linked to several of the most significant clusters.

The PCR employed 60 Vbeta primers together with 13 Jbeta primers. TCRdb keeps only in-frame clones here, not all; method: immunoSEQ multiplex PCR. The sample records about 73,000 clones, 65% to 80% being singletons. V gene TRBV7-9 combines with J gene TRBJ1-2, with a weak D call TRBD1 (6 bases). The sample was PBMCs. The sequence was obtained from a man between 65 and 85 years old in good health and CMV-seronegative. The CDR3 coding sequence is TGTGCCAGCAGCACAACATGGGGGGGGGAGGACTCGGGGGCTGGCTACACCTTC. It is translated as CASSTTWGGEDSGAGYTF.